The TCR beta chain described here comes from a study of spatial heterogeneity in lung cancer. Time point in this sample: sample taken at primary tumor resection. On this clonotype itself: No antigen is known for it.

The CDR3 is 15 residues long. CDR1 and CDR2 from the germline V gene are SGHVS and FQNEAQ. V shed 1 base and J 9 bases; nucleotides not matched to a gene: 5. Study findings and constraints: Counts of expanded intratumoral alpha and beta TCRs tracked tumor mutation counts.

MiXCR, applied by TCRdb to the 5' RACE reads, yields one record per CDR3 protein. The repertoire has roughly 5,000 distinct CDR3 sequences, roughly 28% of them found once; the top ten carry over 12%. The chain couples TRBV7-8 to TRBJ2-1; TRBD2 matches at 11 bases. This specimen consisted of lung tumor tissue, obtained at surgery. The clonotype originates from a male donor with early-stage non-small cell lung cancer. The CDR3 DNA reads TGTGCCAGCAGCTTAGTTGGGACTAGCGGTATTGAGCAGTTCTTC. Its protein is CASSLVGTSGIEQFF.